Reported below is one T cell receptor (beta chain). The CDR3 totals 16 residues. The data originate from a study of control samples from healthy donors and cancer patients. Method: immunoSEQ multiplex PCR; TCRdb's copy keeps in-frame clones and lacks some. The table records some 79,000 clones, roughly nine tenths of them present only once. V gene TRBV21-1 combines with J gene TRBJ2-7; the table calls TRBD2, which could not be checked here. TRBV21-1 represents a pseudogene. The sequencing sample was made of blood. This receptor was identified in a woman aged 50 to 65 in good health. CDR3 sequence reads: CASSGTARESSYEQYF. CDR3 DNA: TGTGCCAGCAGCGGAACGGCGCGGGAGAGCTCCTACGAGCAGTACTTC.